This T cell receptor (beta chain) is drawn from a study of CD8 T cells in ankylosing spondylitis. TCRdb independently ran MiXCR on the 5' RACE reads; one entry per CDR3 protein. This table holds under 250,000 distinct CDR3 sequences, roughly 8% found once. General study points: Some motif variants had been reported before (in reactive arthritis synovial fluid and blood).

Many counts were recorded for this clonotype. No antigen is known for it. CDR3 size: 16 residues. Germline-derived CDR1 and CDR2 are SGHRS and YFSETQ. V lost 2 bases and J lost 3; bases outside the gene matches: 3. This rearrangement joins TRBV5-1 to TRBJ2-1; 12 nucleotides agree with TRBD2. The sequence came from a female donor with ankylosing spondylitis or in good health (not recorded which). Input material: blood, either unsorted or a sorted T cell fraction (not recorded which). CDR3 residues: CASSFRTSGNYNEQFF. The CDR3 nucleotides are TGCGCCAGCAGCTTCCGGACTAGCGGGAACTACAATGAGCAGTTCTTC.